This T cell receptor (beta chain) is drawn from a study of PD-1 blockade in classical Hodgkin lymphoma. Whole-study findings and limits: Reports indicated that newly diagnosed patients had lower baseline TCR diversity than healthy donors did. A significant rise in TCR diversity by C4D1 was seen for CD4+ but not CD8+ cells. Factors driving the repertoire differences, possibly disease activity or prior therapy, remain undefined.

Every patient relapsed after autologous stem cell transplantation, and brentuximab vedotin exposure varied. Concerning this clone: Its antigen is unknown.

Germline CDR1 SNHLY, CDR2 FYNNEI. With 4 bases clipped from V and 2 bases from J, the junction kept 7 bases outside the gene matches. This CDR3 has 15 residues. The repertoire was sequenced with immunoSEQ multiplex PCR; TCRdb's copy has only in-frame clones and lacks some. The sample includes just over 50,000 clones, around two thirds seen only once; the top ten take about 15%. The chain recombines TRBV2 with TRBJ2-7, with TRBD1 matching over 8 bases. The TCR sequence derives from a human donor with classical Hodgkin lymphoma. Sequencing used peripheral blood mononuclear cells (PBMCs), obtained before the second cycle of nivolumab. As DNA, the CDR3 is TGTGCCAGCAGTGTCCGGCGGACAGGGACCTACGAGCAGTACTTC. Translation: CASSVRRTGTYEQYF.